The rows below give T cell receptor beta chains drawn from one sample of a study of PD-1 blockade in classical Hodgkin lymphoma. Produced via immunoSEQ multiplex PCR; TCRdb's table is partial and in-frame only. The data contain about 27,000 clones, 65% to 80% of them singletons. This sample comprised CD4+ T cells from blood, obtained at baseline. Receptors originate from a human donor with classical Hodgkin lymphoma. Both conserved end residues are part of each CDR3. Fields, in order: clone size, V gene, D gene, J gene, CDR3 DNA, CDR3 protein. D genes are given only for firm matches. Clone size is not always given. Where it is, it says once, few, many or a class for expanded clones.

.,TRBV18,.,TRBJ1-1,TGTGCCAGCTCACCAGACAGGTCGGGAGCTTTCTTT,CASSPDRSGAFF
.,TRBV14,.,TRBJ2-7,TGTGCCAGCAGACGAAAGGGGGACAAACTTCGCGACGAGCAGTACTTC,CASRRKGDKLRDEQYF
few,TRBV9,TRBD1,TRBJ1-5,TGTGCCAGCGGGACAGTCAATCAGCCCCAGCATTTT,CASGTVNQPQHF
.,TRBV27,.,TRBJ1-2,TGTGCCAGCCTACCCCTCAAGGGGGTAGCTAACTATGGCTACACCTTC,CASLPLKGVANYGYTF
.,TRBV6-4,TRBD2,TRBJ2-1,TGTGCCGGTGGGCTAGCGGGGGGGAACCACAATGAGCAGTTCTTC,CAGGLAGGNHNEQFF
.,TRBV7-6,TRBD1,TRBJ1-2,TGTGCCAGCAGCGTCGTGCCGGGACAGGGGTTTACTAACTATGGCTACACCTTC,CASSVVPGQGFTNYGYTF
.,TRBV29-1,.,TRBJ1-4,TGCAGCGCCTTGGGGGGGGAAACTAATGAAAAACTGTTTTTT,CSALGGETNEKLFF
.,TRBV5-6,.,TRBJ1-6,TGTGCCAGCAGCTTGGATCCCCACTCCTATAATTCACCCCTCCACTTT,CASSLDPHSYNSPLHF
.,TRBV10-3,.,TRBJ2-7,TGTGCCATCAGTGGGGGCACAGGTAACGAGCAGTACTTC,CAISGGTGNEQYF
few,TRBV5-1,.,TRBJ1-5,TGCGCCAGCAGCTTGGGACAGGAGGCGCCCCAGCATTTT,CASSLGQEAPQHF
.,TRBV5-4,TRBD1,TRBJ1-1,TGTGCCAGCAGCCGGACAGGCGAGATGAACACTGAAGCTTTCTTT,CASSRTGEMNTEAFF
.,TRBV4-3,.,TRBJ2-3,TGCGCCAGCAGCCAAGATCTGTACGGAACTCGGGGCACAGATACGCAGTATTTT,CASSQDLYGTRGTDTQYF
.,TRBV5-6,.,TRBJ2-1,TGTGCCAGCAGCTTGGTGGGTCCCGCCAACAGGATCGGACGTGAGCAGTTCTTC,CASSLVGPANRIGREQFF